One and the same sample provided the 30 T cell receptor beta chains below, sequenced in a study of beta chain features in type 1 diabetes. Points from the study as a whole: TCRB CDR3s were moderately but significantly shorter in Type 1 diabetes patients in all four CD4+ subsets.

Antigens for these TCRs are unknown. The investigators reverse transcribed all of the isolated RNA, so they sequenced expressed TCRB transcripts. The table came from immunoSEQ multiplex PCR; TCRdb's copy has only in-frame clones and leaves some out. Here the sample spans about 300,000 clones, approximately 15% being singletons. Input material: naive CD4+ T cells from blood. The receptor source for this set is a woman between 18 and 29 years old with type 1 diabetes.

This clone was seen a few times. This chain links TRBV10-3 with TRBJ2-1; TRBD2 matches 7 bases. The CDR3 runs 15 residues. The V gene's germline CDR1 is ENHRY and CDR2 SYGVKD. Losses at the gene ends were 4 bases for V and 4 bases for J; bases not matched to a gene: 7. In DNA, the CDR3 is TGTGCCATCAGTGCAACTAGCGACCAATACAATGAGCAGTTCTTC. This sequence encodes CAISATSDQYNEQFF.

The chain combines TRBV30 with TRBJ2-2; 7 bases match TRBD2. The CDR3 sequence is 15 residues long. V lost 3 bases and J lost 8; bases outside the gene matches: 12. Germline loops: CDR1 GTSNPN, CDR2 SVGIG (reference sequence). The DNA for the CDR3 is TGTGCCTGGAGCCCACCGGGCGGGAGAACAGGGGAGCTGTTTTTT. Translation gives CAWSPPGGRTGELFF.

This clone was seen more than once but under ten times. The CDR3 reads CASRPISGRADTQYF. The CDR3 bases are TGTGCCAGCAGGCCAATTAGCGGGAGGGCAGATACGCAGTATTTT. The chain is built from TRBV11-2 and TRBJ2-3; 11 bases match TRBD2. Germline lookup yields CDR1 SGHAT and CDR2 FQNNGV. The V and J ends lost 6 bases and 4 bases, in that order; junction bases with no gene match: 6. The CDR3 extends over 15 amino acids.

This clone was seen more than once but under ten times. The rearrangement links TRBV7-3 to TRBJ2-1; 13 bases map to TRBD2. CDR3 length: 17 residues. V dropped 4 bases and J dropped 4; count of bases not matched to a gene: 7. Germline V gene sequence: CDR1 SGHTA, CDR2 FQGTGA. The CDR3 DNA follows: TGTGCCAGCAGCTACCTACCGGGACTAGCGGGATACAATGAGCAGTTCTTC. This sequence encodes CASSYLPGLAGYNEQFF.

In its sample, this clone was seen a few times. V is TRBV9 and J is TRBJ2-1; no clear D. Germline CDR1 and CDR2: SGDLS and YYNGEE. This CDR3 region has 14 residues. The V and J ends lost 3 bases and 2 bases respectively, with 9 bases between them. The CDR3 DNA is TGTGCCAGCAGCGGAGGCAGCCCCTACAATGAGCAGTTCTTC. This codes for CASSGGSPYNEQFF.

The chain uses TRBV9 and TRBJ2-2; D may be TRBD2 (5 bases). This CDR3 contains 15 residues. Germline lookup yields CDR1 SGDLS and CDR2 YYNGEE. Trimming removed 7 bases at V and 0 bases at J, with 13 bases between. The CDR3 is CASSLGNTNTGELFF. In nucleotides, the CDR3 is TGTGCCAGCTCTCTCGGGAATACGAACACCGGGGAGCTGTTTTTT.

The chain links TRBV11-2 to TRBJ1-2; D unclear. Germline V CDR1 and CDR2: SGHAT, FQNNGV. Trimming removed 2 bases at V and 0 bases at J, with 10 bases between. This CDR3 has 15 amino acids. For the CDR3, the DNA is TGTGCCAGCAGCTTAACGAGAGGAGCTAACTATGGCTACACCTTC. It specifies CASSLTRGANYGYTF.

V and J are TRBV30 and TRBJ2-7, with TRBD1 matching 8 bases. With V trimmed by 6 bases and J by 7 bases, 5 bases remained unmatched. The V gene's germline CDR1 is GTSNPN and CDR2 SVGIG (reference sequence). The length of the CDR3 is 11 residues. This CDR3 is CACYHRGEQYF. The CDR3 coding sequence is TGTGCCTGCTACCACAGGGGGGAGCAGTACTTC.

The genes are TRBV6-6 and TRBJ2-7; 10 nucleotides agree with TRBD2. Germline V gene data show CDR1 as MNHNY and CDR2 as SVGAGI (reference sequence). This CDR3 has 14 amino acids. V was clipped by 5 bases and J by 5 bases; unmatched bases: 6. The CDR3 loop reads CASSTSGKGDEQYF. Written as DNA, the CDR3 is TGTGCCAGCAGTACTAGCGGGAAAGGCGACGAGCAGTACTTC.

The chain recombines TRBV6-5 with TRBJ1-1; D gene ambiguous. Trimming removed 2 bases at V and 4 bases at J, with 11 bases between. This CDR3 spans 14 amino acids. CDR1 and CDR2 from the germline V gene are MNHEY and SVGAGI. For the CDR3, the DNA is TGTGCCAGCAGTTACGACTCTCCGGGCACTGAAGCTTTCTTT. Translated: CASSYDSPGTEAFF.

This clone was counted only a few times. V gene TRBV28 combines with J gene TRBJ2-6, with a possible D match to TRBD1 (6 bases). The CDR3 loop spans 16 amino acids. CDR1 is MDHEN, CDR2 SYDVKM, per germline. The V end was cut by 3 bases, the J end by 0 bases, with 9 bases between. CDR3 nucleotide sequence: TGTGCCAGCAGTTTGGGACAAGCCTCTGGGGCCAACGTCCTGACTTTC. This gives the protein CASSLGQASGANVLTF.

This clone was seen a handful of times. This chain links TRBV6-5 with TRBJ2-7; tentative D call: TRBD1 (6 bases). CDR1 and CDR2 from the germline V gene are MNHEY and SVGAGI. The CDR3 totals 14 residues. V lost 5 bases, J lost 6 bases, and 17 bases lay in between. The CDR3 nucleotides are TGTGCCAGCAGTCCGGAGACAGGAAGGGGCGAGCAGTACGTC. Its protein product is CASSPETGRGEQYV.

This clone was seen just once. V gene TRBV9 combines with J gene TRBJ2-2, with D possibly matching TRBD1 (5 bases). With 0 bases removed from V and 4 bases from J, the gap between germline ends came to 13 bases. CDR3 size: 16 residues. Germline V lookup: CDR1 SGDLS, CDR2 YYNGEE. The CDR3 sequence: CASSVAPQGSTGELFF. The CDR3 DNA reads TGTGCCAGCAGCGTAGCTCCGCAGGGTAGCACCGGGGAGCTGTTTTTT.

The genes are TRBV28 and TRBJ2-7; 9 bases are shared with TRBD1. CDR1 and CDR2 (germline): MDHEN, SYDVKM. J gave up 5 bases and V 7 bases, and 12 bases lay outside the gene matches. This CDR3 contains 15 residues. This CDR3 reads CASTQIGQGLNEQYF. CDR3 bases: TGTGCCAGCACCCAAATAGGACAGGGGTTGAACGAGCAGTACTTC. Using reference TRBV28 and TRBJ2-7 for the parts outside the CDR3, the full variable domain is DVKVTQSSRYLVKRTGEKVFLECVQDMDHENMFWYRQDPGLGLRLIYFSYDVKMKEKGDIPEGYSVSREKKERFSLILESASTNQTSMYLCASTQIGQGLNEQYFGPGTRLTVT.

This rearrangement joins TRBV6-5 to TRBJ2-5, with D maybe TRBD2 (5 bases). From germline, CDR1 is MNHEY and CDR2 SVGAGI. V was trimmed by 2 bases and J by 1 base, leaving 8 bases between them. CDR3 length: 14 residues. The CDR3 DNA reads TGTGCCAGCAGTTACCGCGGGTCCCAAGAGACCCAGTACTTC. It specifies CASSYRGSQETQYF.

V is TRBV14 and J is TRBJ1-2; no clear D gene. V shed 4 bases and J shed 4 bases, with 10 bases lying between them. Germline CDR1 and CDR2: SGHDN and FVKESK. The CDR3 is made up of 13 amino acids. The CDR3 sequence: CASSPTAGYGYTF. CDR3 nucleotides: TGTGCCAGCAGCCCTACCGCTGGCTATGGCTACACCTTC.

This clone was picked up a small number of times. This chain joins TRBV19 and TRBJ2-1, with 10 bases lining up with TRBD2. V was pared by 1 base and J by 7 bases, with 7 bases of the junction left unmatched. CDR1 and CDR2 from the germline V gene are LNHDA and SQIVND (reference sequence). The CDR3 length is 16 residues. DNA for the CDR3: TGTGCCAGTAGTATAGGGGCTGGACTAGCGGTAAATGAGCAGTTCTTC. It codes for CASSIGAGLAVNEQFF.

This chain joins TRBV29-1 and TRBJ1-5, with D hard to call. The germline CDR1 and CDR2 sequences are SQVTM and ANQGSEA. The V and J ends lost 5 bases and 0 bases respectively, with 11 bases between them. The CDR3 runs 14 residues. CDR3 nucleotides: TGCAGCGTTCAGACACCGGATAGCAATCAGCCCCAGCATTTT. This codes for CSVQTPDSNQPQHF. Combining the CDR3 with reference TRBV29-1 and TRBJ1-5 gives the whole variable domain SAVISQKPSRDICQRGTSLTIQCQVDSQVTMMFWYRQQPGQSLTLIATANQGSEATYESGFVIDKFPISRPNLTFSTLTVSNMSPEDSSIYLCSVQTPDSNQPQHFGDGTRLSIL.

V and J are TRBV5-1 and TRBJ1-1, with a tentative D call TRBD1 (5 bases). With 0 bases removed from V and 5 bases from J, the gap between germline ends came to 14 bases. Germline V gene data show CDR1 as SGHRS and CDR2 as YFSETQ. There are 15 residues in the CDR3. For the CDR3, the DNA is TGCGCCAGCAGCTTGGCGGGGGGTTCGGGGACTGAAGCTTTCTTT. Translation: CASSLAGGSGTEAFF.

The chain uses TRBV4-3 and TRBJ2-2; 16 bases agree with TRBD2. This CDR3 is 20 amino acids long. Germline lookup yields CDR1 LGHNA and CDR2 YSLEER. V trimming: 0 bases; J trimming: 4 bases; junction bases outside the gene matches: 8. The CDR3 loop reads CASSQDTGLAGGPGTGELFF. The DNA for the CDR3 is TGCGCCAGCAGCCAAGATACGGGACTAGCGGGAGGGCCCGGCACCGGGGAGCTGTTTTTT.

This clone has a handful of counts. This chain connects TRBV14 to TRBJ1-2; TRBD1 matches at 7 bases. Germline lookup yields CDR1 SGHDN and CDR2 FVKESK. There are 14 residues in the CDR3. With 7 bases clipped from V and 7 bases from J, the junction kept 12 bases outside the gene matches. The CDR3 DNA reads TGTGCCAGCACCCGAATGACAGGGATCGGTGGCTACACCTTC. This codes for CASTRMTGIGGYTF. Combining the CDR3 with reference TRBV14 and TRBJ1-2 gives the whole variable domain EAGVTQFPSHSVIEKGQTVTLRCDPISGHDNLYWYRRVMGKEIKFLLHFVKESKQDESGMPNNRFLAERTGGTYSTLKVQPAELEDSGVYFCASTRMTGIGGYTFGSGTRLTVV.

To note about this clone: Other DNA variants within this sample encode the same CDR3. The rearrangement uses TRBV28 and TRBJ2-1; TRBD2 matches 11 bases. Germline CDR1 is MDHEN and CDR2 is SYDVKM. The V and J ends lost 6 bases and 1 base, in that order; junction bases with no gene match: 2. This CDR3 comprises 15 residues. The CDR3 protein is CASSLAGGSYNEQFF. As DNA, the CDR3 is TGTGCCAGCAGCTTAGCGGGAGGGTCCTACAATGAGCAGTTCTTC.

J is TRBJ2-5 and V is TRBV23-1; 7 bases line up with TRBD1. TRBV23-1 is placed among ORFs of uncertain function. V lost 8 bases, J lost 5 bases, and 20 bases stayed unmatched. CDR3 length equals 17 residues. CDR3 nucleotides: TGCGCCAGCCCGACAGGGACCTCGAAAGGGCCTGGGGAGACCCAGTACTTC. As protein: CASPTGTSKGPGETQYF.

This clone was counted once. The chain combines TRBV7-8 with TRBJ2-2, with a possible D match to TRBD2 (5 bases). The CDR3 is 15 residues long. Trimming stripped 5 bases from V and 3 bases from J, with 13 bases between. Germline V gene sequence: CDR1 SGHVS, CDR2 FQNEAQ. CDR3: CASSETTGYTGELFF. CDR3 nucleotides: TGTGCCAGCAGCGAAACGACGGGGTACACCGGGGAGCTGTTTTTT.

This sequence joins TRBV19 and TRBJ1-5; TRBD1 matches at 7 bases. Per the germline V gene, CDR1 is LNHDA and CDR2 is SQIVND (reference sequence). Germline trimming cut 6 bases from V and 5 bases from J; bases unmatched to any gene: 7. This CDR3 contains 14 residues. This CDR3 is CASRPGQAYQPQHF. In nucleotides, the CDR3 is TGTGCCAGTAGACCCGGACAGGCTTATCAGCCCCAGCATTTT.

The rearrangement joins TRBV2 to TRBJ2-7; 7 nucleotides align to TRBD2. Germline V gene data show CDR1 as SNHLY and CDR2 as FYNNEI. This CDR3 is built from 12 residues. V was clipped by 5 bases and J by 7 bases; unmatched bases: 5. CDR3 protein: CASSWTSMEQYV. The CDR3 region has the DNA TGTGCCAGCAGTTGGACTAGTATGGAGCAGTACGTC.

This clone was recorded a few times. The chain joins TRBV30 to TRBJ2-3; TRBD1 matches at 7 bases. V dropped 3 bases and J dropped 4; count of bases not matched to a gene: 7. The CDR3 runs 14 residues. From germline, CDR1 is GTSNPN and CDR2 SVGIG (reference sequence). CDR3 DNA: TGTGCCTGGAGCTGGGGACAGACCCCAGATACGCAGTATTTT. Its translation: CAWSWGQTPDTQYF.

The CDR3: CASSPGTGRGQPQHF. CDR3 coding DNA: TGCGCCAGCAGCCCCGGGACAGGGAGGGGGCAGCCCCAGCATTTT. The chain couples TRBV4-1 to TRBJ1-5; 9 bases map to TRBD1. CDR3 size: 15 residues. Trimming at V came to 4 bases and at J to 7 bases, leaving 8 bases not matched to a gene. CDR1 is MGHRA, CDR2 YSYEKL, per germline.

The chain carries TRBV30 and TRBJ1-2; 9 bases match TRBD1. Trimming at V came to 0 bases and at J to 8 bases, leaving 7 bases not matched to a gene. The CDR3 runs 14 residues. Per germline, CDR1 GTSNPN and CDR2 SVGIG (reference sequence). The CDR3 loop reads CAWSVGGQGQGYTF. CDR3 bases: TGTGCCTGGAGTGTTGGGGGACAGGGACAGGGCTACACCTTC.

This clone was seen a handful of times. The chain is built from TRBV9 and TRBJ2-7; TRBD1 matches at 9 bases. This CDR3 is 14 amino acids long. The germline CDR1 and CDR2 sequences are SGDLS and YYNGEE. V dropped 4 bases and J dropped 1; count of bases not matched to a gene: 3. CDR3 region: CASSSGTGSYEQYF. The CDR3, as DNA: TGTGCCAGCAGCTCAGGGACAGGGTCCTACGAGCAGTACTTC.